This is a list of T cell receptor beta chains from one sample in a study of T cell clonotyping in hematopoietic cell transplantation. Only in-frame clones appear in the TCRdb table, and some are missing; sequencing was by immunoSEQ multiplex PCR. The sample yields approximately 42,000 clones, roughly 85% seen once. The sequenced sample was peripheral blood mononuclear cells, obtained before stem cell transplant. These receptors were taken from a man aged 55 to 70 with acute myeloid leukemia. Some clones in this sample may be carry-over from other donors' samples. CDR3s include the opening cysteine and the closing phenylalanine or tryptophan. A D gene is named only where the DNA matches it firmly. Clone size is shown for a subset of rows, as once, few, many or a class of expanded clone.

DNA: TGTGCCAGCAGACTACAGGGCGCCGGGGCCAACGTCCTGACTTTC
CDR3: CASRLQGAGANVLTF
V: TRBV6-5
D: .
size: .
J: TRBJ2-6

DNA: TGCAGCGCCGCGGGCGAGAGGGAGCAGTACTTC
CDR3: CSAAGEREQYF
V: TRBV29-1
D: .
size: once
J: TRBJ2-7

DNA: TGTGCCAGCAGCTTGCAGGCAGGAAGGGTTGGAAACACCATATATTTT
CDR3: CASSLQAGRVGNTIYF
V: TRBV5-8
D: .
size: .
J: TRBJ1-3

DNA: TGCGCCAGCGGCCGTGGCTCTGGAAACACCATATATTTT
CDR3: CASGRGSGNTIYF
V: TRBV5-1
D: .
size: .
J: TRBJ1-3

DNA: TGTGCCAGCAGCTTGTCAGGCGGGGCTAACTATGGCTACACCTTC
CDR3: CASSLSGGANYGYTF
V: TRBV7-8
D: .
size: .
J: TRBJ1-2

DNA: TGTGCCAGCAGCGTCGGCCAGAACACCGGGGAGCTGTTTTTT
CDR3: CASSVGQNTGELFF
V: TRBV9
D: .
size: .
J: TRBJ2-2

DNA: TGCGCCAGCAGCCAAGATTTAGCGGGGGGGCAGGAAGATGAGCAGTTCTTC
CDR3: CASSQDLAGGQEDEQFF
V: TRBV4-3
D: TRBD2
size: once
J: TRBJ2-1

DNA: TGTGCCAGCAGCCACTGGGACTCAGAAGAGACCCAGTACTTC
CDR3: CASSHWDSEETQYF
V: TRBV5-6
D: .
size: .
J: TRBJ2-5

DNA: TGCGCCAGCAGTTCTAGCGGGGGCCACTACGAGCAGTACTTC
CDR3: CASSSSGGHYEQYF
V: TRBV5-1
D: TRBD2
size: .
J: TRBJ2-7

DNA: TGCAGTGCGGACCATAACTATGGCTACACCTTC
CDR3: CSADHNYGYTF
V: TRBV20-1
D: .
size: .
J: TRBJ1-2